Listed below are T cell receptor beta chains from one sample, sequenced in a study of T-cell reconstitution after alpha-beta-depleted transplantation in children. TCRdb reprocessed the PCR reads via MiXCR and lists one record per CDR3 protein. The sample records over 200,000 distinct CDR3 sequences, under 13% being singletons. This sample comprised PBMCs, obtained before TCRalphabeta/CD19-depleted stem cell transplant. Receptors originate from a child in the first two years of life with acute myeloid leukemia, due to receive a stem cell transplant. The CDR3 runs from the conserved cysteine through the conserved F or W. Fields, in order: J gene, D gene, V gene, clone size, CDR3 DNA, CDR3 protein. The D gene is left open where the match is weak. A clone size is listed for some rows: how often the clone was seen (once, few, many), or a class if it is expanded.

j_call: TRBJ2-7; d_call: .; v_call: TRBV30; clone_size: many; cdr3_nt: TGTGCCTGGAGTGTAAAGGGCTCCTACGAGCAGTACTTC; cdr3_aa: CAWSVKGSYEQYF
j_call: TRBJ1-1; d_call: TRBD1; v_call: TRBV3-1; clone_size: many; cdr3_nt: TGTGCCAGCAGCCCCGACCGACAGGGAGCTTTCTTT; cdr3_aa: CASSPDRQGAFF
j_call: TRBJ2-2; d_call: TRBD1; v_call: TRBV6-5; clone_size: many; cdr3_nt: TGTGCCAGCACCCGACAGGGGAACACCGGGGAGCTGTTTTTT; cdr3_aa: CASTRQGNTGELFF
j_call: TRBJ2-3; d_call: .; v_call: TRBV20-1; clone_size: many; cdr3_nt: TGCAGTGCGCCACTCCTAGGTACAGATACGCAGTATTTT; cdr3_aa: CSAPLLGTDTQYF
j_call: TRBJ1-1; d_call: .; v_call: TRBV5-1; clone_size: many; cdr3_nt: TGCGCCAGCATAGAAGACGGGGGCACTGAAGCTTTCTTT; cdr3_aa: CASIEDGGTEAFF
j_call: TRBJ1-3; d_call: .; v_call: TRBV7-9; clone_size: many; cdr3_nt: TGTGCCAGCAGCTCCCGACACTCGGTGACAGGAAACACCATATATTTT; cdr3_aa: CASSSRHSVTGNTIYF
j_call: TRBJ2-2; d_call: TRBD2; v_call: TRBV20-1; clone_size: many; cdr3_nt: TGCAGTGCTCAAGGGATGGATAGCGGGAGGGCCTTCGGCGGGGAGCTGTTTTTT; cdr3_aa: CSAQGMDSGRAFGGELFF
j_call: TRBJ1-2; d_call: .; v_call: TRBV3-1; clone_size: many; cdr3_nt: TGTGCCAGCAGCCTAAAGGGGCCCTATGGCTACACCTTC; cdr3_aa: CASSLKGPYGYTF
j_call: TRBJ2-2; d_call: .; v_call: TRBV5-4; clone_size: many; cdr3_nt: TGTGCCAGCAGCTTACGACAGGCTGACGGGGAGCTGTTTTTT; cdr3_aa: CASSLRQADGELFF
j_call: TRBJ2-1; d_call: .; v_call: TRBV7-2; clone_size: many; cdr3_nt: TGTGCCAGCAGTCTGGTTGCAGGGTCGAGGTATTACAATGAGCAGTTCTTC; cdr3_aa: CASSLVAGSRYYNEQFF
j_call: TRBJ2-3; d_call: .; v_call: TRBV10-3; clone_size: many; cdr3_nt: TGTGCCATCAGTGGGCAAGCCATCGCTTATCACACAGATACGCAGTATTTT; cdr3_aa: CAISGQAIAYHTDTQYF
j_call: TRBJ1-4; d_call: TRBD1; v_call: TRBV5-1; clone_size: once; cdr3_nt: TGCGCCATGGGCTCCGGGACAGGGTTTGAAAAACTGTTTTTT; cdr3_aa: CAMGSGTGFEKLFF
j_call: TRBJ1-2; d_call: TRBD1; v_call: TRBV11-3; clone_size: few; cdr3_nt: TGTGCCAGCGCCCGGACAGGGGGTTTCTATGGCTACACCTTC; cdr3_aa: CASARTGGFYGYTF
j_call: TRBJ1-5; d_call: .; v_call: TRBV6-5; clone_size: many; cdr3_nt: TGTGCCAGCAGGGCAGGGACAAATCAGCCCCAGCATTTT; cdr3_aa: CASRAGTNQPQHF
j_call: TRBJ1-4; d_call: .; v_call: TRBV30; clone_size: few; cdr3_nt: TGTGCCTGGAGCGCATTCTCAGGGATGGCTAATGAAAAACTGTTTTTT; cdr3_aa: CAWSAFSGMANEKLFF
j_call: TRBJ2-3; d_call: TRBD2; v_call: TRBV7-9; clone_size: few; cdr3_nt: TGTGCCAGCAGCTTACCGGCTAGCGGGGGGGATACGCAGTATTTT; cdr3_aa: CASSLPASGGDTQYF
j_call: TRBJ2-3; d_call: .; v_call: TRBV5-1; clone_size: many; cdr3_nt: TGCGCCAGCAGCTTTTCGGGGGCTCAGACAGATACGCAGTATTTT; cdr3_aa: CASSFSGAQTDTQYF
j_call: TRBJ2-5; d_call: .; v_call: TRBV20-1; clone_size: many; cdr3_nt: TGCAGTGCTAGGAGGACAGAACAAGAGACCCAGTACTTC; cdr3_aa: CSARRTEQETQYF
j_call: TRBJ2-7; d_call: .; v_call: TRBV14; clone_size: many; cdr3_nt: TGTGCCAGCAGCCGATACCTACGGAATTACGAGCAGTACTTC; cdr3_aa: CASSRYLRNYEQYF
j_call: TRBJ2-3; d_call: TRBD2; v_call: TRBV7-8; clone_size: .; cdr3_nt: TGTGCCGGCAGCTCCCGCGGGGGGGCGACAGATACGCAGTATTTT; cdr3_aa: CAGSSRGGATDTQYF
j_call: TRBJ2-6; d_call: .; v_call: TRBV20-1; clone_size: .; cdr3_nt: TGCAGTGCGGCGTCAAGCTCTGGGGCCAACGTCCTGACTTTC; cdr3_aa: CSAASSSGANVLTF
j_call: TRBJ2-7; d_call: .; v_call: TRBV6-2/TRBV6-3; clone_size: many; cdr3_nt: TGTGCCAGCAGGCAAGGAGGGTTCTACGAGCAGTACTTC; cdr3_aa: CASRQGGFYEQYF
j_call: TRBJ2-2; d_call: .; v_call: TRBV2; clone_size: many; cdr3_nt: TGTGCCAGCAGTGATACCTCGGGGACCGGGGAGCTGTTTTTT; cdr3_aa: CASSDTSGTGELFF
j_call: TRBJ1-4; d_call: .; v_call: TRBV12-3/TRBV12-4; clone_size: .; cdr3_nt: TGTGCCAGCAGTTCCCACAGGCCAACTAATGAAAAACTGTTTTTT; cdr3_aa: CASSSHRPTNEKLFF
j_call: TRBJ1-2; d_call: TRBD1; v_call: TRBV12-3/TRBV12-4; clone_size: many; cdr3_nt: TGTGCCAGCAGTTTTTGGCAGGGGGTAGGCTACACCTTC; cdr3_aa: CASSFWQGVGYTF
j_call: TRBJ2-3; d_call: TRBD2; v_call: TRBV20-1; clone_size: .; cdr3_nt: TGCAGTGCTGTTTTAGCGGGACGGACAGACACGCAATATTTT; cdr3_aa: CSAVLAGRTDTQYF
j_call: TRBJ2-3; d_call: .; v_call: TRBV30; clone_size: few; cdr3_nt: TGTGCCTGGAGTGTATCAGTAGTCGCAGATACGCAGTATTTT; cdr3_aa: CAWSVSVVADTQYF
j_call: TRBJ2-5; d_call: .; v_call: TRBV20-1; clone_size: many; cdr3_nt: TGCAGTGCCCCGAAACCCACTAAGTTGACCCAGTACTTC; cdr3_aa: CSAPKPTKLTQYF
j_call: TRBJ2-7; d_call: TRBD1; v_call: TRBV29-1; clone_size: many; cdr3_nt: TGCAGCGCAACGAGACAGGGCAACTACGAGCAGTACTTC; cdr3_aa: CSATRQGNYEQYF
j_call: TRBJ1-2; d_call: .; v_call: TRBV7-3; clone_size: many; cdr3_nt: TGTGCCAGCAGCCCCCGAACTGGGGTCGGTGGCTACACCTTC; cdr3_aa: CASSPRTGVGGYTF
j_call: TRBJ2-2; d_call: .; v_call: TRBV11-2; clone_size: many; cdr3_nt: TGTGCCAGCAGCCCCCGCCCAGGGACTGCCACCGGGGAGCTGTTTTTT; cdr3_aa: CASSPRPGTATGELFF
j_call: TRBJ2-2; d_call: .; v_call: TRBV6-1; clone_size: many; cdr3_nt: TGTGCCAGCAGTCGTCATGGGGCGAACACCGGGGAGCTGTTTTTT; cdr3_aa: CASSRHGANTGELFF
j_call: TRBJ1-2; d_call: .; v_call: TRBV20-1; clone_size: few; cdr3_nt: TGCAGTGCTAGAAGCCGGGATAACTATGGCTACACCTTC; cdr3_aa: CSARSRDNYGYTF
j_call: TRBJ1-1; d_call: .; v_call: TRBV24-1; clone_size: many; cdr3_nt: TGTGCCACCATTGGGCCCTCGAACACTGAAGCTTTCTTT; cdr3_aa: CATIGPSNTEAFF
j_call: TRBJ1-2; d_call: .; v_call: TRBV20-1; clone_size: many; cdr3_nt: TGCAGTGCTAGAGATCTGGGGGGGCCCAATGGCTACACCTTC; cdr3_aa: CSARDLGGPNGYTF
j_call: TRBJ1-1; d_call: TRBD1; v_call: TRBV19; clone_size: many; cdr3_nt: TGTGCCAGTAGTATCGACCTTAACAGGGGAGGCACTGAAGCTTTCTTT; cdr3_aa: CASSIDLNRGGTEAFF
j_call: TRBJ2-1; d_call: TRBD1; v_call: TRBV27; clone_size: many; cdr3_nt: TGTGCCAGCAGTCCACGACAGGGGGCCGACAATGAGCAGTTCTTC; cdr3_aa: CASSPRQGADNEQFF
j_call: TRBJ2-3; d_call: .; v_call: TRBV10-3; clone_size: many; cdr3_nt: TGTGCCATCAGCCTCACTGAGAGCACAGATACGCAGTATTTT; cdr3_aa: CAISLTESTDTQYF
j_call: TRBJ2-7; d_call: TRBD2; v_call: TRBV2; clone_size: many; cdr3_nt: TGTGCCAGCAGTGGGACTAGCGGATCCTACGAGCAGTACTTC; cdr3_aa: CASSGTSGSYEQYF
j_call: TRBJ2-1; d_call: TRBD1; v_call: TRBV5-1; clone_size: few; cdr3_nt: TGCGCCAGCAGCTCTGGGACAGGAGACAATGAGCAGTTCTTC; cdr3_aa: CASSSGTGDNEQFF
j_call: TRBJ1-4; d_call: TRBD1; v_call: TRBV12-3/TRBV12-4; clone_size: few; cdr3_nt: TGTGCCAGCAGTTTGAAAGCGGACCTAAGGGACAGCCGCGAAAAACTGTTTTTT; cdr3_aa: CASSLKADLRDSREKLFF
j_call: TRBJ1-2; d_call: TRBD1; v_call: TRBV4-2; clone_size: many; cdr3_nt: TGTGCCAGCAAGCCGGGACAGTCTGCTAACTATGGCTACACCTTC; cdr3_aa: CASKPGQSANYGYTF
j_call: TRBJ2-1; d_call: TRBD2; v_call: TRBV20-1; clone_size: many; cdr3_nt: TGCAGTGCAATCAGCGGGGTGGACAATGAGCAGTTCTTC; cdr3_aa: CSAISGVDNEQFF
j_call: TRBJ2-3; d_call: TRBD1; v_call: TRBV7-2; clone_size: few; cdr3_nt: TGTGCCAGCAGCCCCCGGACAGGGGGCCCAGATACGCAGTATTTT; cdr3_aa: CASSPRTGGPDTQYF
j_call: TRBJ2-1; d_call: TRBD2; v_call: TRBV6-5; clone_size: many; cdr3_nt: TGTGCCAGCATTCCCGGGACTAGTTCATACAATGAGCAGTTCTTC; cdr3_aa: CASIPGTSSYNEQFF
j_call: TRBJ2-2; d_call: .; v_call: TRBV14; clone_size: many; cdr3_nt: TGTGCCAGCAGCCAAGATTCGGGGACCGGGGAGCTGTTTTTT; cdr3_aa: CASSQDSGTGELFF
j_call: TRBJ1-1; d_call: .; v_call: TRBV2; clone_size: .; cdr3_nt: TGTGCCAGCAGGGAGGGGAGTCACACTGAAGCTTTCTTT; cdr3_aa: CASREGSHTEAFF
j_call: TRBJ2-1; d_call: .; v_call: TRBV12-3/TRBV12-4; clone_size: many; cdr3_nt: TGTGCCAGCAGTTTGGAACGTGTGAGCAATGAGCAGTTCTTC; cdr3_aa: CASSLERVSNEQFF
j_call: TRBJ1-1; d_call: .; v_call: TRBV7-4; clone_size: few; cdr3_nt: TGTGCCAGCAGCTTAGGGGGCAGGAGGGGCTGGCACACTGAAGCTTTCTTT; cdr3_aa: CASSLGGRRGWHTEAFF
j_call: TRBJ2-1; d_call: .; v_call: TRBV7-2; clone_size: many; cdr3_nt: TGTGCCAGCAGCGCCGTCAAGGCTGAGCAGTTCTTC; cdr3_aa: CASSAVKAEQFF
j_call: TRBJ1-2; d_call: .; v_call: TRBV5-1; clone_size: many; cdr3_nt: TGCGCCAGCAGCTTGGGGCCGACAGTCTATGGCTACACCTTC; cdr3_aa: CASSLGPTVYGYTF